Shown below are 3 T cell receptor beta chains from a single sample sequenced in a study of T cells in Graves' hyperthyroidism and ophthalmopathy. Amplified TCR beta CDR3 regions derived from RNA transcripts. HTBI primers were used for first-round RT-PCR of the TCR CDR3. TCRdb called the multiplex PCR reads again in MiXCR, with one record for every CDR3 protein. The sample lists hundreds of thousands of distinct CDR3 sequences; around 45% were seen once. Sequencing used peripheral blood or thyroid tissue (not recorded which). The receptor set was obtained from a woman in her late teens or twenties with Graves' hyperthyroidism.

The rearrangement joins TRBV7-3 to TRBJ2-7, with D unresolved. Per germline, CDR1 SGHTA and CDR2 FQGTGA. V was pared by 1 base and J by 5 bases, with 9 bases between. The CDR3 has 13 amino acids. CDR3 in DNA: TGTGCCAGCAGCTTAAGTCCTTCCCACGAGCAGTACTTC. Encoded protein: CASSLSPSHEQYF. The full variable domain, with the rest looked up from reference TRBV7-3 and TRBJ2-7, is GAGVSQTPSNKVTEKGKYVELRCDPISGHTALYWYRQSLGQGPEFLIYFQGTGAADDSGLPNDRFFAVRPEGSVSTLKIQRTERGDSAVYLCASSLSPSHEQYFGPGTRLTVT.

The sample holds one count of this clonotype. CDR3 in DNA: TGTGCCAGCAGCTCCACGGCGAGCTCTGGAAACACCATATATTTT. It yields the protein CASSSTASSGNTIYF. The V call is TRBV7-6, the J call TRBJ1-3; D remains unclear. V was trimmed by 4 bases and J by 0 bases, leaving 10 bases between them. This CDR3 contains 15 residues. CDR1 and CDR2 from the germline V gene are SGHVS and FNYEAQ. The whole variable domain, filled in from reference TRBV7-6 and TRBJ1-3, reads GAGVSQSPRYKVTKRGQDVALRCDPISGHVSLYWYRQALGQGPEFLTYFNYEAQQDKSGLPNDRFSAERPEGSISTLTIQRTEQRDSAMYRCASSSTASSGNTIYFGEGSWLTVV.

The V gene is TRBV12-3 or TRBV12-4, the J gene TRBJ1-2, with 7 bases matching TRBD1. Trimming removed 5 bases from V and 7 bases from J; junction bases left unmatched: 10. The CDR3 runs 14 residues. CDR3 amino acids: CASSLWTGVSGYTF. CDR3 nucleotides: TGTGCCAGCAGTCTATGGACAGGCGTTTCTGGCTACACCTTC.